Listed here is a single T cell receptor (beta chain). Antigen: not known. The data originate from a study of OX40 agonist ivuxolimab in advanced cancers. Study conclusions and caveats: Among some nonresponders, normalized T-cell clonal expansion was also low. Mean expanded clone counts were higher in CD8+ than CD4+ T cells.

This table comes from immunoSEQ multiplex PCR, and its TCRdb copy is limited to in-frame clones, with some not included. The sample shows some 18,000 clones, around 83% of them seen only once. Germline V CDR1 and CDR2: SGDLS, YYNGEE. J gave up 6 bases and V 3 bases, and 11 bases lay outside the gene matches. CDR3 size: 16 residues. Drawing of blood for sampling happened at baseline, at cycle 4 day 1, and at cycle 7 day 1. Sequencing was performed on CD4+ or CD8+ T cells sorted from blood, taken in a trial of the OX40 agonist ivuxolimab. The chain couples TRBV9 to TRBJ2-3, with 9 bases fitting TRBD2. This sequence originates from an adult with an advanced solid tumor such as melanoma, head and neck, liver or kidney cancer. For the CDR3, the DNA is TGTGCCAGCAGCGAAATGGGACTAGCCTCTCGTGATACGCAGTATTTT. It yields the protein CASSEMGLASRDTQYF.